This T cell receptor (beta chain) is from a study of monozygotic twins with inflammatory bowel disease. Study results and limitations: Separate T cell subtypes could not be resolved from one another. A lone strong IBD-associated signal or clonotype found no support. Diversity of TCRbeta measured by inverse Simpson was lower in IBD patients than in healthy co-twins.

UMIs that had a 6-nucleotide sample barcode were put in using template switching. Following a re-call of the 5' RACE reads, TCRdb has one entry per CDR3 protein and lacks DNA. This sample contains about 210,000 distinct CDR3 sequences. In germline, CDR1 is LGHDT, CDR2 YNNKEL (reference sequence). The CDR3 runs 15 residues. About this clonotype: Its antigen is not identified.

The rearrangement uses TRBV3-1 and TRBJ2-1; TCRdb returns TRBD1, unconfirmable since there is no DNA. Sequencing used blood. The source is a human donor with ulcerative colitis or Crohn's disease, or a healthy co-twin of an affected twin (not recorded which). CDR3 amino acids: CASSQGTGVYNEQFF.